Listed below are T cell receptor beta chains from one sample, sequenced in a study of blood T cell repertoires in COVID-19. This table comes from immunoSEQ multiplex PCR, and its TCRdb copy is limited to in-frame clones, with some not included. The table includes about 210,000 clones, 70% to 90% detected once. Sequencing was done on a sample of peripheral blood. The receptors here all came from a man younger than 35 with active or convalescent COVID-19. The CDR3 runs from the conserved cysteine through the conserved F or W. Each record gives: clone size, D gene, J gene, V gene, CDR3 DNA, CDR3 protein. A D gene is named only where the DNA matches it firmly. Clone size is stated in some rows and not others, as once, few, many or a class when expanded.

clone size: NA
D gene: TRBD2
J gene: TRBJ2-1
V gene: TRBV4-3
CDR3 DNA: TGCGCCAGCAGCCAAGATCTGGGCCTAGCGGTATACAATGAGCAGTTCTTC
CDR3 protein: CASSQDLGLAVYNEQFF

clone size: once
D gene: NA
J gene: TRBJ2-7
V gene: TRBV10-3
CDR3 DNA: TGTGCCGCCATGGAAACACAGAGCTCCTACGAGCAGTACTTC
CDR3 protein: CAAMETQSSYEQYF

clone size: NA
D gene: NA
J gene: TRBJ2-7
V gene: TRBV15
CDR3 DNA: TGTGCCACCAGCAGAGCACAGTATTACGAGCAGTACTTC
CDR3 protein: CATSRAQYYEQYF

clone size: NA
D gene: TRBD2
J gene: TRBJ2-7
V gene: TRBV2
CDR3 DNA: TGTGCCAGCAACCTCCTTGCGGGAGGGCCATCCTACGAGCAGTACTTC
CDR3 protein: CASNLLAGGPSYEQYF

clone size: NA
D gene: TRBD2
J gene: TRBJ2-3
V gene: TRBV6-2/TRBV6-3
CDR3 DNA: TGTGCCAGCAGTTACTGGGCTAGCGGGTCCGGGGATACGCAGTATTTT
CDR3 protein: CASSYWASGSGDTQYF

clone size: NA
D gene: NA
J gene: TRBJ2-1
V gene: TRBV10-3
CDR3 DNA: TGTGCCATCAGCAACCCTGTCGGCTCCTACAATGAGCAGTTCTTC
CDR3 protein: CAISNPVGSYNEQFF

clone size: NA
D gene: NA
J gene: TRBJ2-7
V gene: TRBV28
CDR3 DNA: TGTGCCAGCAGTTTCGTCGGTCTCCTCTACGAGCAGTACTTC
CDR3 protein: CASSFVGLLYEQYF

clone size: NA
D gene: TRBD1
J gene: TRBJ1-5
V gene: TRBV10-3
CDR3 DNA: TGTGCCATCAGCCCGGGACAGGGAGGTAGCAATCAGCCCCAGCATTTT
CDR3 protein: CAISPGQGGSNQPQHF

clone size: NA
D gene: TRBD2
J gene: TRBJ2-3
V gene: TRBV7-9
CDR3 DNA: TGTGCCAGCAGCGGAATCGGACTAGCGGGAGTACGGGCAGATACGCAGTATTTT
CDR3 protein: CASSGIGLAGVRADTQYF

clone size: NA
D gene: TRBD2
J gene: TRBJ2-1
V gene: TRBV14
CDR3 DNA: TGTGCCAGCAGCCCCTTTTTAGCGGGAAATCACAATGAGCAGTTCTTC
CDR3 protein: CASSPFLAGNHNEQFF

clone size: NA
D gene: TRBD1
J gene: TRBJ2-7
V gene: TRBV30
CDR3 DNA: TGTGCCTGGAGTGTCAAGAGGACAGGGGAACAGGAGCAGTACTTC
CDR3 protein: CAWSVKRTGEQEQYF

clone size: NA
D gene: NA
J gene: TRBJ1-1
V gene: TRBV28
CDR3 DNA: TGTGCCAGCAGTTCTCCAGGGTACCCCTACACTGAAGCTTTCTTT
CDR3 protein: CASSSPGYPYTEAFF

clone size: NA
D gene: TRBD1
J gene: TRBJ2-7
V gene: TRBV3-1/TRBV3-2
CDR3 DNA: TGTGCCAGCAGCCCAACCGGACAGGGGCACCACGAGCAGTACTTC
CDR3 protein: CASSPTGQGHHEQYF

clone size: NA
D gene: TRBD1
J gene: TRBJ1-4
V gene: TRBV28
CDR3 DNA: TGTGCCAGCACCCTGTCGGGGAACAGGGGTGAAAAACTGTTTTTT
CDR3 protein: CASTLSGNRGEKLFF

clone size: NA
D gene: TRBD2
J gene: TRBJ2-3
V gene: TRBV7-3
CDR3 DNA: TGTGCCAGCAGTAGAGAGGGCGGGAGAAAGGTGGGGGATACGCAGTATTTT
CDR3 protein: CASSREGGRKVGDTQYF

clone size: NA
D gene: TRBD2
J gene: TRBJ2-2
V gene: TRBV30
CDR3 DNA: TGTGCCTGGGGACGCTTAGCGGGAATGAACACCGGGGAGCTGTTTTTT
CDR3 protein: CAWGRLAGMNTGELFF

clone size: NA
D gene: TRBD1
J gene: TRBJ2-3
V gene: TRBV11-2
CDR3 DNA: TGTGCCAGCAGCTCCCCCGGGACAGGGGAAAGAGATACGCAGTATTTT
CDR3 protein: CASSSPGTGERDTQYF

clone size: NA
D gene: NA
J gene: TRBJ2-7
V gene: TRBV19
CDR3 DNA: TGTGCCAGTAGTCTGGGATCCCCGGGAGAGGAGCAGTACTTC
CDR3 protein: CASSLGSPGEEQYF

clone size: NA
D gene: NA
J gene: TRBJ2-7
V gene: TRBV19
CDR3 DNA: TGTGCCAGTAGTATAGCGTTTTCTAGGACAGACTCCTACGAGCAGTACTTC
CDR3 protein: CASSIAFSRTDSYEQYF

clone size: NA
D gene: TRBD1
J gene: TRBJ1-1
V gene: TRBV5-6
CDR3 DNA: TGTGCCAGCAGCGCCGCGAAGGACAGGGACACTGAAGCTTTCTTT
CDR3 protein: CASSAAKDRDTEAFF

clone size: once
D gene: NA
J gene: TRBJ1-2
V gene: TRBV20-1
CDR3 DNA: TGCAGTGCTCCTCTTAGTGGCTACACCTTC
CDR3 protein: CSAPLSGYTF

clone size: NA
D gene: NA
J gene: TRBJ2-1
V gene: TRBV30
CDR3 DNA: TGTGCCTGGCGCGGGGACTTATACAATGAGCAGTTCTTC
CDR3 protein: CAWRGDLYNEQFF

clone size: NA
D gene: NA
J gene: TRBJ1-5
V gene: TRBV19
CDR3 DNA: TGTGCCAGTAAGCCGGGGGATCAGCCCCATGTCCAGCATTTT
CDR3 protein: CASKPGDQPHVQHF

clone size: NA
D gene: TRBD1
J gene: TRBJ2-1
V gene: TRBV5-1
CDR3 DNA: TGCGCCAGCAGCGGGAGGACAGGGCGCAATGAGCAGTTCTTC
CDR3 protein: CASSGRTGRNEQFF

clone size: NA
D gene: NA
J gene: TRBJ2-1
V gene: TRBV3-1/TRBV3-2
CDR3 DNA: TGTGCCAGCAGCCCTCGGCCGAGGGTGCCCAATGAGCAGTTCTTC
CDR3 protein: CASSPRPRVPNEQFF

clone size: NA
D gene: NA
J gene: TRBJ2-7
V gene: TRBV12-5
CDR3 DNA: TGTGCTAGTGGTTTGGGGACATGGGGGGACGAGCAGTACTTC
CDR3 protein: CASGLGTWGDEQYF

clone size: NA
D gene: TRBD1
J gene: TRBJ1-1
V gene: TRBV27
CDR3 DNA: TGTGCCAGCAGTCGGACAGGAGGATACACTGAAGCTTTCTTT
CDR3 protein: CASSRTGGYTEAFF

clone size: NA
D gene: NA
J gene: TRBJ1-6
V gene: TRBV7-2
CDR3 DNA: TGTGCCAGCAGCCTACAGGGCCTGAGCTCCTATAATTCACCCCTCCACTTT
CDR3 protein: CASSLQGLSSYNSPLHF

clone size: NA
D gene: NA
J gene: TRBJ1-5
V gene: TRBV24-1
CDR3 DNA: TGTGCCACCAGTGACTCTGGGACACAACTAAGCAATCAGCCCCAGCATTTT
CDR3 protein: CATSDSGTQLSNQPQHF

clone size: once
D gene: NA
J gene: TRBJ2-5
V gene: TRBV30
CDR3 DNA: TGTGCCTGGTCACGATGGAGCCTAAGCGAGACCCAGTACTTC
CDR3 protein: CAWSRWSLSETQYF

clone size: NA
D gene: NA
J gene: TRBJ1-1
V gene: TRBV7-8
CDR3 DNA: TGTGCCAGCAGCCCCAGACAGCGATTGAACACTGAAGCTTTCTTT
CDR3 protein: CASSPRQRLNTEAFF

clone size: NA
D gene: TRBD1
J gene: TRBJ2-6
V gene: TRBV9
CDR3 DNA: TGTGCCAGCAGCCCTACAGCGAATACAGGGGTCTTGGCCAACGTCCTGACTTTC
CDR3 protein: CASSPTANTGVLANVLTF

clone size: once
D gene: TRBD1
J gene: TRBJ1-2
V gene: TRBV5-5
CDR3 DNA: TGTGCCAGCAGCCTAGAGACAGGGAGTTCGACCTTC
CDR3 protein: CASSLETGSSTF

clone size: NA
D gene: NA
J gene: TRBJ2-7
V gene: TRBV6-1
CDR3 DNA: TGTGCCAGCAGTGAGAGACTCGACTACGAGCAGTACTTC
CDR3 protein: CASSERLDYEQYF

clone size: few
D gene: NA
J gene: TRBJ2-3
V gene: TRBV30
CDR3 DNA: TGTGCCTGGATGGGTCTAGCGTTGGATACGCAGTATTTT
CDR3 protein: CAWMGLALDTQYF